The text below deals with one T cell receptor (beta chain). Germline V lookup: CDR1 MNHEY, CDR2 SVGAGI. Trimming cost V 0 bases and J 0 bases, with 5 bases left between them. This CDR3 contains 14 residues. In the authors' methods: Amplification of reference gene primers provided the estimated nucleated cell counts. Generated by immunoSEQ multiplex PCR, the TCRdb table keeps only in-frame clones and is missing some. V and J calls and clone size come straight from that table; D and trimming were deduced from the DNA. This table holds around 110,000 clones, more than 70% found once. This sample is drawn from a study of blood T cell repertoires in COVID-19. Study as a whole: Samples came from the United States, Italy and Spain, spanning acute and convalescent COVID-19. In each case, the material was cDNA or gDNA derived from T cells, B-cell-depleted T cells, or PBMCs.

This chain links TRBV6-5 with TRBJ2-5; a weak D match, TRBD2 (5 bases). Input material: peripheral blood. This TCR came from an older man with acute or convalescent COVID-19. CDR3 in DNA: TGTGCCAGCAGTTACTCGGACTACCAAGAGACCCAGTACTTC. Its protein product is CASSYSDYQETQYF.